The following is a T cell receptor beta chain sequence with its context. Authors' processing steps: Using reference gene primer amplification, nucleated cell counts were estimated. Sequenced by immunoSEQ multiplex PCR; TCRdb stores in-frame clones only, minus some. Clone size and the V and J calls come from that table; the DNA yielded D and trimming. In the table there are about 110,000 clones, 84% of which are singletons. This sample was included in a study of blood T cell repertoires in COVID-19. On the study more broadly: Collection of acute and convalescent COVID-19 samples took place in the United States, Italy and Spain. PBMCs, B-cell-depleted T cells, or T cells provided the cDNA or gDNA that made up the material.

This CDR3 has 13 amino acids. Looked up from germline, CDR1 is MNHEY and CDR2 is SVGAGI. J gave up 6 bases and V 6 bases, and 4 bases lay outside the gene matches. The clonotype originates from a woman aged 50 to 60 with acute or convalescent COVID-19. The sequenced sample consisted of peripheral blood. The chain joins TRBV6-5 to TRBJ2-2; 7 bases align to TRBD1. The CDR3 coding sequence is TGTGCCAGCAGAGACAGGGACGCCGGGGAGCTGTTTTTT. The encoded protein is CASRDRDAGELFF.